This T cell receptor (beta chain) stems from a study of vaccination and CD4 T cells after COVID-19. Germline trimming cut 0 bases from V and 7 bases from J; bases unmatched to any gene: 10. This CDR3 region has 17 residues. Germline lookup yields CDR1 SGHTS and CDR2 YDEGEE. Stated treatment: approximately nine-day PBMC culture with coronavirus spike peptide pools or control peptides (ViraFEST assay). Investigators obtained the unexposed donor's CD4+ T cells before the COVID-19 pandemic (2011-2018). ViraFEST sequenced TCRs after peptide-pool expansion of antigen-specific T cells. Sequencing of the DNA from cultured CD4+ T cells was carried out with the Oncomine TCR Beta short-read assay. It was from cultured CD4+ T cells that genomic DNA was extracted. TCRdb itself ran the PCR reads through MiXCR, one entry per CDR3 protein. The table shows 7,000 or so distinct CDR3 sequences, with about 34% occurring only once.

Study results and limitations: With convalescent patients, a median 86.3% of reactive clones emerged solely after vaccination.

Only a few counts were recorded for this clonotype. What it binds is unknown. This TCR came from a human donor in good health. The chain carries TRBV5-8 and TRBJ2-1, with TRBD1 identical over 10 bases. The sample consisted of CD4+ T cells from blood, cultured in vitro. CDR3: CASSLGRGTGDPNEQFF. The CDR3 nucleotides read TGTGCCAGCAGCTTGGGACGCGGGACAGGGGACCCAAATGAGCAGTTCTTC.